The 30 T cell receptor beta chains presented below share a single source sample, sequenced in a study of T cell responses to AZD1222 COVID-19 vaccine. Method: immunoSEQ multiplex PCR; TCRdb's copy keeps in-frame clones and lacks some. The sample records 130,000 to 150,000 clones, 88% being singletons. The sample was peripheral blood, taken 28 days after the second dose of the MenACWY control vaccine. These receptors all come from an adult who received the MenACWY meningococcal vaccine as a control.

The chain joins TRBV15 to TRBJ1-1; D is uncertain. This CDR3 has 13 amino acids. V was pared by 1 base and J by 6 bases, with 9 bases between. CDR1 LNHNV and CDR2 YYDKDF come from the germline V gene (reference sequence). DNA for the CDR3: TGTGCCACCAGCAGAGGCCGTCGGGCTGAAGCTTTCTTT. The encoded protein is CATSRGRRAEAFF.

The J gene is TRBJ1-1, the V gene TRBV15; D remains ambiguous. The germline gives CDR1 LNHNV, CDR2 YYDKDF (reference sequence). Trimming took off 0 bases at V and 7 bases at J, with 9 bases between the two ends. CDR3 size: 13 residues. The CDR3: CATSREKWGEAFF. The CDR3 DNA is TGTGCCACCAGCAGAGAGAAATGGGGTGAAGCTTTCTTT.

The V and J genes are TRBV10-3 and TRBJ1-1; D possibly corresponds to TRBD1 (5 bases). The V gene lost 0 bases and the J gene lost 4 bases, with 9 bases spanning the gap. Per the germline V gene, CDR1 is ENHRY and CDR2 is SYGVKD. The CDR3 totals 14 residues. The CDR3 region is CAISESGEGTEAFF. The DNA for the CDR3 is TGTGCCATCAGTGAGTCGGGGGAGGGCACTGAAGCTTTCTTT.

This sequence joins TRBV7-2 and TRBJ1-1, with D maybe TRBD1 (5 bases). This CDR3 is built from 13 residues. The germline CDR1 and CDR2 sequences are SGHTA and FQGNSA. The ends were cut back, 2 bases at V and 4 bases at J, with 8 bases in the middle. The CDR3 nucleotides read TGTGCCAGCAGCTTAAGGGGTCGCACTGAAGCTTTCTTT. This sequence encodes CASSLRGRTEAFF.

The chain uses TRBV5-1 and TRBJ1-2; 11 bases agree with TRBD1. The length of the CDR3 is 14 residues. With V trimmed by 3 bases and J by 4 bases, 2 bases remained unmatched. Germline CDR1 reads SGHRS; CDR2 reads YFSETQ. CDR3 nucleotide sequence: TGCGCCAGCAGCTCCGGGACAGGGGGCTATGGCTACACCTTC. Translated, it gives CASSSGTGGYGYTF.

V usage is TRBV29-1 and J usage is TRBJ1-2; possible D gene TRBD1, 5 bases. The CDR3 sequence is 13 residues long. The V end lost 4 bases, the J end lost 8 bases, and 17 bases lay between the germline ends. Germline V gene lookup returns CDR1 SQVTM and CDR2 ANQGSEA. The CDR3 sequence: CSVARNREGGYTF. Written as DNA, the CDR3 is TGCAGCGTTGCCCGAAACAGAGAGGGGGGCTACACCTTC. Looking up the rest from reference TRBV29-1 and TRBJ1-2 gives the full variable domain: SAVISQKPSRDICQRGTSLTIQCQVDSQVTMMFWYRQQPGQSLTLIATANQGSEATYESGFVIDKFPISRPNLTFSTLTVSNMSPEDSSIYLCSVARNREGGYTFGSGTRLTVV.

The chain uses TRBV19 and TRBJ1-1, with unresolved D. V was cut by 2 bases and J by 1 base, with 14 bases left in between. The germline V gene has CDR1 LNHDA and CDR2 SQIVND (reference sequence). The CDR3 has 16 amino acids. As DNA, the CDR3 is TGTGCCAGTAGTATAAGCCTTTGGGAGGGGAACACTGAAGCTTTCTTT. Its translation is CASSISLWEGNTEAFF. The full variable domain, with the rest looked up from reference TRBV19 and TRBJ1-1, is DGGITQSPKYLFRKEGQNVTLSCEQNLNHDAMYWYRQDPGQGLRLIYYSQIVNDFQKGDIAEGYSVSREKKESFPLTVTSAQKNPTAFYLCASSISLWEGNTEAFFGQGTRLTVV.

In its sample, this clone was seen a few times. The chain joins TRBV4-3 to TRBJ1-1; tentatively, D is TRBD1 (5 bases). Trimming removed 0 bases from V and 1 base from J, with 6 bases in between. Germline CDR1 reads LGHNA; CDR2 reads YSLEER. CDR3 length: 14 amino acids. This CDR3 is CASSQDGGNTEAFF. As DNA, the CDR3 is TGCGCCAGCAGCCAAGACGGGGGGAACACTGAAGCTTTCTTT.

The V and J genes are TRBV12-5 and TRBJ1-2; D is uncertain. Trimming removed 4 bases at V and 1 base at J, with 7 bases between. This CDR3 is 13 amino acids long. From germline, CDR1 is LGHNT and CDR2 FRNRAP. CDR3 DNA: TGTGCTAGTGGTTCCGACATTAACTATGGCTACACCTTC. Protein product: CASGSDINYGYTF.

The CDR3 reads CASSFGGSDTQYF. The CDR3 nucleotides read TGTGCCAGTAGTTTTGGGGGGTCAGATACGCAGTATTTT. The chain has TRBV19 and TRBJ2-3; possible D gene TRBD2, 6 bases. Germline CDR1 reads LNHDA; CDR2 reads SQIVND (reference sequence). V was cut by 5 bases and J by 4 bases, with 10 bases left in between. This CDR3 has 13 amino acids.

The genes are TRBV4-2 and TRBJ2-7; 10 nucleotides agree with TRBD1. The V segment lost 2 bases and the J segment 5 bases; nucleotides outside the gene matches: 6. This CDR3 has 15 amino acids. The V gene's germline CDR1 is LGHNA and CDR2 YNFKEQ. The DNA for the CDR3 is TGTGCCAGCAGCCAACCGGGACAGGGGCGCCACGAGCAGTACTTC. Translation gives CASSQPGQGRHEQYF.

The V and J genes are TRBV9 and TRBJ1-1; the D is unclear. Deletions cut 3 bases from V and 2 bases from J, with 14 bases between. The CDR3 spans 15 residues. Per the germline V gene, CDR1 is SGDLS and CDR2 is YYNGEE. The CDR3 nucleotides read TGTGCCAGCAGCGCCGGCTGGGCGGATAACACTGAAGCTTTCTTT. It translates to CASSAGWADNTEAFF.

The table lists this clone with a few counts. This chain links TRBV5-4 with TRBJ2-5; 8 bases match TRBD1. CDR1 and CDR2 from the germline V gene are SGHNT and YYREEE (reference sequence). Trimming removed 2 bases from V and 2 bases from J; junction bases left unmatched: 2. This CDR3 contains 14 residues. The CDR3 DNA reads as TGTGCCAGCAGCTTCGGACAGGGTCAAGAGACCCAGTACTTC. Its protein product is CASSFGQGQETQYF.

The chain uses TRBV5-6 and TRBJ1-1; D is perhaps TRBD1 (6 bases). Germline V lookup: CDR1 SGHDT, CDR2 YYEEEE. The germline V and J ends were trimmed by 4 bases and 1 base, with 17 bases remaining between them. This CDR3 comprises 16 residues. CDR3 amino acids: CASSLRGGPGNTEAFF. The CDR3 bases are TGTGCCAGCAGCCTGAGGGGGGGCCCGGGGAACACTGAAGCTTTCTTT.

The rearrangement uses TRBV25-1 and TRBJ2-1; a weak D match, TRBD2 (5 bases). The germline V gene encodes CDR1 MGHDK and CDR2 SYGVNS. Trimming removed 5 bases from V and 11 bases from J, with 19 bases in between. The CDR3 spans 14 residues. The CDR3 is CASSNPSQAVKQFF. CDR3 sequence (DNA): TGTGCCAGCAGTAACCCCTCACAAGCGGTAAAGCAGTTCTTC.

The CDR3 DNA reads as TGTGCCAGCAGCTTGTCCAGGACATCCCTCACCTATGAGCAGTTCTTC. This translates into CASSLSRTSLTYEQFF. The rearrangement uses TRBV7-3 and TRBJ2-1; D is perhaps TRBD1 (5 bases). The V and J ends lost 3 bases and 8 bases respectively, with 20 bases between them. This CDR3 is 16 amino acids long. Germline V gene data show CDR1 as SGHTA and CDR2 as FQGTGA.

This rearrangement joins TRBV29-1 to TRBJ2-3, with D perhaps matching TRBD2 (6 bases). V shed 7 bases and J shed 5 bases, with 22 bases lying between them. This CDR3 has 15 amino acids. CDR1 SQVTM and CDR2 ANQGSEA come from the germline V gene. The CDR3 protein is CSAQRGTGGEDTQYF. DNA of the CDR3: TGCAGCGCTCAGCGTGGGACTGGCGGGGAAGATACGCAGTATTTT.

The sample holds one count of this clone. One junction end disagrees with the germline gene, perhaps due to a read error. The chain uses TRBV6-1 and TRBJ2-2; D is undetermined. CDR3 length: 12 amino acids. Per the germline V gene, CDR1 is MNHNS and CDR2 is SASEGT. CDR3 loop: CASSEAVGELFF. The CDR3 DNA sequence: TGTGCCAGCAGCGAAGCAGTTGGGGAGCTGTTTTTT.

This clone was recorded a few times. The CDR3 sequence: CASSLDPNTEAFF. As DNA, the CDR3 is TGTGCCAGCAGCTTAGACCCGAACACTGAAGCTTTCTTT. This chain connects TRBV7-2 to TRBJ1-1; D not certain. CDR3 size: 13 residues. Germline CDR1 and CDR2: SGHTA and FQGNSA. The V and J ends lost 1 base and 1 base respectively, with 4 bases between them.

This chain connects TRBV7-9 to TRBJ1-1, with D tentatively TRBD1 (5 bases). Trimming removed 7 bases from V and 6 bases from J, with 15 bases in between. Germline values: CDR1 SEHNR, CDR2 FQNEAQ (reference sequence). The length of the CDR3 is 13 residues. DNA of the CDR3: TGTGCCAGCACCCCCTCCGGGGGAGCTGAAGCTTTCTTT. Translation gives CASTPSGGAEAFF. Using reference TRBV7-9 and TRBJ1-1 for the parts outside the CDR3, the full variable domain is DTGVSQNPRHKITKRGQNVTFRCDPISEHNRLYWYRQTLGQGPEFLTYFQNEAQLEKSRLLSDRFSAERPKGSFSTLEIQRTEQGDSAMYLCASTPSGGAEAFFGQGTRLTVV.

V and J are TRBV27 and TRBJ1-2; D unresolved. V lost 0 bases and J lost 4, with 12 bases in between. The length of the CDR3 is 15 residues. CDR1 and CDR2 from the germline V gene are MNHEY and SMNVEV (reference sequence). CDR3 coding DNA: TGTGCCAGCAGTTTATCACTGGACTTGGGCTATGGCTACACCTTC. Amino acids: CASSLSLDLGYGYTF.

The chain uses TRBV7-9 and TRBJ1-4; 9 bases match TRBD1. The CDR3 loop spans 12 amino acids. CDR1 is SEHNR and CDR2 is FQNEAQ in the germline V gene (reference sequence). The trim removed 3 bases at V and 10 bases at J, leaving 0 bases unmatched. The CDR3 region is CASSLDRGKLFF. In DNA form, the CDR3 reads TGTGCCAGCAGCTTGGACAGGGGAAAACTGTTTTTT.

This chain uses TRBV6-4 with TRBJ2-7, with 9 bases that match TRBD2. The length of the CDR3 is 15 residues. V lost 4 bases to trimming and J lost 3 bases; unmatched junction nucleotides: 7. CDR1 MRHNA and CDR2 SNTAGT come from the germline V gene. In nucleotides, the CDR3 is TGTGCCAGCAGTGTCATAGCGGGGGACCTCTACGAGCAGTACTTC. Translating gives CASSVIAGDLYEQYF.

The chain uses TRBV15 and TRBJ2-5; the match to TRBD1 covers 8 bases. CDR3 length equals 15 residues. With 8 bases clipped from V and 3 bases from J, the junction kept 11 bases outside the gene matches. Germline assignment: CDR1 LNHNV and CDR2 YYDKDF (reference sequence). The CDR3 DNA reads TGTGCCACCCTCCGCCGGGACAGGCGGAAAGAGACCCAGTACTTC. Translation gives CATLRRDRRKETQYF.

V usage is TRBV6-1 and J usage is TRBJ2-7; 11 nucleotides agree with TRBD2. In germline, CDR1 is MNHNS, CDR2 SASEGT. The CDR3 runs to 14 residues. V gave up 3 bases and J gave up 4 bases; unmatched junction bases: 2. The CDR3 sequence is CASSEGLAVYEQYF. The CDR3 nucleotides read TGTGCCAGCAGTGAGGGACTAGCGGTTTACGAGCAGTACTTC.

The chain carries TRBV5-6 and TRBJ2-7; D not certain. Trimming took off 4 bases at V and 5 bases at J, with 10 bases between the two ends. Germline V gene data show CDR1 as SGHDT and CDR2 as YYEEEE. There are 12 residues in the CDR3. The CDR3 loop is CASSLPAHEQYF. CDR3 DNA sequence: TGTGCCAGCAGCCTACCGGCGCACGAGCAGTACTTC.

The rearrangement uses TRBV9 and TRBJ2-3; 8 bases map to TRBD2. The V and J ends lost 0 bases and 6 bases, in that order; junction bases with no gene match: 6. This CDR3 is built from 15 residues. Germline CDR1 SGDLS, CDR2 YYNGEE. The CDR3 loop reads CASSVAGGGLDTQYF. CDR3 nucleotide sequence: TGTGCCAGCAGCGTAGCCGGCGGGGGGTTGGATACGCAGTATTTT.

The gene calls are TRBV29-1 and TRBJ2-7; D gene ambiguous. V lost 7 bases, J lost 3 bases, and 10 bases lay in between. The V gene's germline CDR1 is SQVTM and CDR2 ANQGSEA. This CDR3 contains 11 residues. CDR3 residues: CSAQTVYEQYF. Here the CDR3 DNA reads TGCAGCGCCCAGACCGTCTACGAGCAGTACTTC.

The chain is built from TRBV9 and TRBJ1-1; D remains ambiguous. There are 13 residues in the CDR3. Germline V gene lookup returns CDR1 SGDLS and CDR2 YYNGEE. With 0 bases removed from V and 0 bases from J, the gap between germline ends came to 3 bases. CDR3 bases: TGTGCCAGCAGCGTAGATATGAACACTGAAGCTTTCTTT. This gives the protein CASSVDMNTEAFF.

The chain links TRBV6-2 or TRBV6-3 to TRBJ2-7; the match to TRBD1 covers 8 bases. J gave up 2 bases and V 2 bases, and 8 bases lay outside the gene matches. Per the germline V gene, CDR1 is MNHEY and CDR2 is SVGEGT. The CDR3 sequence is 16 residues long. This chain's CDR3 is CASSYKQGVKTYEQYF. For the CDR3, the DNA is TGTGCCAGCAGTTACAAACAGGGGGTGAAGACCTACGAGCAGTACTTC.